This TCR beta chain was recorded in a study of human T cells and chemical hapten exposure. As for the study in general: TCR yields per sample varied mostly from small pooled library volume differences. Overall study findings and caveats: Sensitizing to DPC left TCRs with a frequency above 1 in 1000 unaltered.

Individual cDNA molecules in this library carried unique molecular identifiers. TCRdb reanalysed the RACE reads using MiXCR and keeps one entry per CDR3 protein. The table has 35,000 to 50,000 distinct CDR3 sequences, 3.7% seen once. Documented time point: healthy volunteer bleed at 6 weeks. Unfractionated whole blood yielded total RNA. There are many counts of this clonotype. Its specificity is not known. The sequenced sample consisted of whole blood. This receptor was identified in a human donor in good health. Some clones in this sample may be carry-over from other donors' samples.

In nucleotides, the CDR3 is TGCGCCAGCAAGGACGGGACTAGCACAGATACGCAGTATTTT. Amino acid sequence: CASKDGTSTDTQYF. The gene calls are TRBV5-1 and TRBJ2-3, with D possibly TRBD2 on 6 matching bases. Germline CDR1 is SGHRS and CDR2 is YFSETQ. The CDR3 loop spans 14 amino acids. The germline V and J ends were trimmed by 6 bases and 0 bases, with 11 bases remaining between them.